One sample yielded the 20 T cell receptor beta chains listed below, sequenced in a study of blood T cell repertoires in COVID-19. Here immunoSEQ multiplex PCR was the method, and the copy in TCRdb shows in-frame clones only, minus some. The sample contains under 300,000 clones, around 80% of which appear only once. Source material: peripheral blood. These receptors originate from a man aged 80 or over with acute or convalescent COVID-19.

The chain links TRBV28 to TRBJ2-2; a possible D gene is TRBD2 (6 bases). V lost 2 bases, J lost 3 bases, and 13 bases lay in between. The CDR3 runs 16 residues. Per germline, CDR1 MDHEN and CDR2 SYDVKM. The CDR3 spells CASSLSPGGDTGELFF. CDR3 sequence (DNA): TGTGCCAGCAGTTTAAGTCCCGGCGGGGACACCGGGGAGCTGTTTTTT. The full variable domain, its missing parts supplied by reference TRBV28 and TRBJ2-2, is DVKVTQSSRYLVKRTGEKVFLECVQDMDHENMFWYRQDPGLGLRLIYFSYDVKMKEKGDIPEGYSVSREKKERFSLILESASTNQTSMYLCASSLSPGGDTGELFFGEGSRLTVL.

This sequence joins TRBV2 and TRBJ2-7, with 7 bases aligning to TRBD2. The junction had 7 bases not matched to a gene; V was cut back by 3 bases and J by 5 bases. The V gene's germline CDR1 is SNHLY and CDR2 FYNNEI. The CDR3 covers 14 residues. In DNA, the CDR3 is TGTGCCAGCAGTGAGACTAGCCAAGCCAACGAGCAGTACTTC. This translates into CASSETSQANEQYF.

This chain links TRBV11-2 with TRBJ2-5; 8 bases are a match to TRBD2. The germline gives CDR1 SGHAT, CDR2 FQNNGV. There are 13 residues in the CDR3. The V gene end was trimmed by 5 bases and the J gene end by 9 bases; junction bases not matched to a gene: 8. CDR3 residues: CASSPGLVEAQYF. Here the CDR3 DNA reads TGTGCCAGCAGCCCGGGACTAGTGGAGGCCCAGTACTTC.

CDR3 protein: CASSLGGAGELFF. CDR3 bases: TGCGCCAGCAGCTTGGGCGGGGCCGGGGAGCTGTTTTTT. The chain employs TRBV5-1 and TRBJ2-2; D perhaps matches TRBD2 (6 bases). This CDR3 is built from 13 residues. CDR1 and CDR2 (germline): SGHRS, YFSETQ. The V and J ends lost 0 bases and 6 bases respectively, with 6 bases between them.

The CDR3 reads CASSWGQGMGNEQFF. The CDR3 DNA reads TGTGCCAGCAGCTGGGGACAGGGGATGGGCAATGAGCAGTTCTTC. The chain combines TRBV5-5 with TRBJ2-1; 10 nucleotides line up with TRBD1. The germline V gene has CDR1 SGHKS and CDR2 YYEKEE (reference sequence). The ends lost 3 bases at V and 6 bases at J; junction bases unmatched: 6. The CDR3 sequence is 15 residues long.

This clone was counted many times. The chain employs TRBV27 and TRBJ2-2, with 9 bases aligning to TRBD2. The ends lost 3 bases at V and 6 bases at J; junction bases unmatched: 5. The germline gives CDR1 MNHEY, CDR2 SMNVEV (reference sequence). The CDR3 spans 15 residues. The DNA of the CDR3 is TGTGCCAGCAGTTTTAGCGGGACTAGCCCCGGGGAGCTGTTTTTT. This sequence encodes CASSFSGTSPGELFF.

This clone was counted between two and nine times. CDR3 loop: CASSTQGQRSTDTQYF. The CDR3, as DNA: TGCGCCAGCAGCACCCAGGGACAGCGGAGCACAGATACGCAGTATTTT. The rearrangement links TRBV5-1 to TRBJ2-3; 7 nucleotides align to TRBD1. CDR1 and CDR2 from the germline V gene are SGHRS and YFSETQ. V was clipped by 4 bases and J by 0 bases; unmatched bases: 8. The CDR3 loop spans 16 amino acids.

The rearrangement joins TRBV24-1 to TRBJ2-2; 14 bases fit TRBD2. Trimming at V came to 7 bases and at J to 4 bases, leaving 7 bases not matched to a gene. The CDR3 is made up of 17 amino acids. Germline CDR1 and CDR2: KGHDR and SFDVKD. The CDR3 here is CATSGTSGSGGTGELFF. As DNA, the CDR3 is TGTGCCACCAGCGGGACTAGCGGGAGTGGGGGCACCGGGGAGCTGTTTTTT.

A few counts support this clone. The chain employs TRBV18 and TRBJ1-5; 10 bases are a match to TRBD1. This CDR3 contains 15 residues. The J segment lost 7 bases and the V segment lost 4 bases, leaving 7 bases of the junction unmatched. The germline gives CDR1 KGHSH, CDR2 LQKENI. CDR3: CASSRETGGMQPQHF. CDR3 nucleotide sequence: TGTGCCAGCTCACGGGAGACAGGGGGCATGCAGCCCCAGCATTTT.

The V call is TRBV2, the J call TRBJ1-5; a weak D match, TRBD1 (5 bases). The V gene lost 0 bases and the J gene lost 6 bases, with 9 bases spanning the gap. Germline-derived CDR1 and CDR2 are SNHLY and FYNNEI. This CDR3 is built from 14 residues. The CDR3, as DNA: TGTGCCAGCAGTGAAGCGACGGGGGGTCAGCCCCAGCATTTT. This gives the protein CASSEATGGQPQHF. The full variable domain, rest sourced from reference TRBV2 and TRBJ1-5, is EPEVTQTPSHQVTQMGQEVILRCVPISNHLYFYWYRQILGQKVEFLVSFYNNEISEKSEIFDDQFSVERPDGSNFTLKIRSTKLEDSAMYFCASSEATGGQPQHFGDGTRLSIL.

The V and J genes are TRBV5-4 and TRBJ2-1, with TRBD1 identical over 8 bases. The germline CDR1 and CDR2 sequences are SGHNT and YYREEE (reference sequence). Trimming cost V 4 bases and J 8 bases; bases outside gene matches: 5. The CDR3 length is 13 residues. In DNA form, the CDR3 reads TGTGCCAGCAGCCGGCAGGGGGCCGATGAGCAGTTCTTC. This codes for CASSRQGADEQFF.

The rearrangement joins TRBV28 to TRBJ1-3; D possibly corresponds to TRBD1 (6 bases). The CDR3 loop spans 15 amino acids. Per the germline V gene, CDR1 is MDHEN and CDR2 is SYDVKM. V was clipped by 3 bases and J by 5 bases, with 14 bases between them. The CDR3 DNA sequence: TGTGCCAGCAGTTTCACACAGGGCGTAAGAAACACCATATATTTT. This gives the protein CASSFTQGVRNTIYF.

This sequence joins TRBV27 and TRBJ1-4, with D hard to call. Per the germline V gene, CDR1 is MNHEY and CDR2 is SMNVEV (reference sequence). The germline V and J ends were trimmed by 5 bases and 10 bases, with 20 bases remaining between them. The CDR3 contains 15 residues. CDR3 in DNA: TGTGCCAGCAGTCCAACCGGGTCCGTAAAAGGAAAACTGTTTTTT. Translation gives CASSPTGSVKGKLFF.

This clone has just one count. The CDR3 sequence: CASSPPRLAGDLWETQYF. The CDR3 nucleotides are TGTGCCAGCTCACCACCGAGGCTAGCGGGAGACCTCTGGGAGACCCAGTACTTC. This chain links TRBV18 with TRBJ2-5, with 10 bases fitting TRBD2. The CDR3 loop spans 18 amino acids. Trimming removed 0 bases from V and 5 bases from J; junction bases left unmatched: 12. The germline V gene has CDR1 KGHSH and CDR2 LQKENI.

The chain has TRBV6-6 and TRBJ2-3; possible D gene TRBD2, 7 bases. The CDR3 sequence is 15 residues long. Trimming stripped 7 bases from V and 1 base from J, with 15 bases between. In germline, CDR1 is MNHNY, CDR2 SVGAGI (reference sequence). CDR3 coding DNA: TGTGCCAGCACTCCTGGGGGGGCCGGCACAGATACGCAGTATTTT. The encoded protein is CASTPGGAGTDTQYF.

The chain carries TRBV7-6 and TRBJ1-1; 9 positions agree with TRBD1. Trimming at V came to 2 bases and at J to 3 bases, leaving 4 bases not matched to a gene. Germline-derived CDR1 and CDR2 are SGHVS and FNYEAQ. CDR3 length equals 15 residues. The CDR3 coding sequence is TGTGCCAGCAGCTTAAACAGGGGGCTAGACACTGAAGCTTTCTTT. Encoded protein: CASSLNRGLDTEAFF.

In nucleotides, the CDR3 is TGTGCCAGCAAGGTCTCTTTCGGGGAAAAACTGTTTTTT. Translated: CASKVSFGEKLFF. This chain joins TRBV2 and TRBJ1-4; D gene ambiguous. The CDR3 runs to 13 residues. V lost 7 bases, J lost 8 bases, and 14 bases lay in between. CDR1 is SNHLY and CDR2 is FYNNEI in the germline V gene.

The V gene is TRBV7-2, the J gene TRBJ1-1; 8 bases align to TRBD1. V lost 7 bases to trimming and J lost 0 bases; unmatched junction nucleotides: 4. Per germline, CDR1 SGHTA and CDR2 FQGNSA. CDR3 length: 14 amino acids. The CDR3: CASKPGQVNTEAFF. CDR3 coding DNA: TGTGCCAGCAAGCCGGGACAGGTGAACACTGAAGCTTTCTTT.

The chain employs TRBV5-1 and TRBJ2-5, with 8 bases matching TRBD1. Germline-derived CDR1 and CDR2 are SGHRS and YFSETQ. The J segment lost 5 bases and the V segment lost 4 bases, leaving 10 bases of the junction unmatched. The CDR3 runs to 15 residues. CDR3 protein: CASSTPQGVGETQYF. Written as DNA, the CDR3 is TGCGCCAGCAGCACACCACAGGGGGTTGGGGAGACCCAGTACTTC.

This clone was seen a few times. V gene TRBV5-5 combines with J gene TRBJ2-2; D gene ambiguous. Between the trimmed V and J ends, which lost 4 bases and 3 bases, there was a span of 7 bases. CDR1 SGHKS and CDR2 YYEKEE come from the germline V gene (reference sequence). There are 13 residues in the CDR3. The CDR3 bases are TGTGCCAGCAGCATTCGAGACACCGGGGAGCTGTTTTTT. Encoded protein: CASSIRDTGELFF.